The 32 T cell receptor beta chains reported below all come from one sample, sequenced in a study of T cells in tumors after PD-1 blockade. Profiled with immunoSEQ multiplex PCR; TCRdb holds only in-frame clones, not every one. The sample includes 60,000 to 75,000 clones, approximately 79% seen only once; the top ten take approximately 4.5%. This sample comprised PBMCs, obtained after anti-PD-1 treatment. These TCRs come from a human donor with basal cell carcinoma.

The genes are TRBV19 and TRBJ1-1; 7 bases are a match to TRBD1. The V segment lost 3 bases and the J segment 0 bases; nucleotides outside the gene matches: 7. Germline loops: CDR1 LNHDA, CDR2 SQIVND (reference sequence). CDR3 length: 16 residues. CDR3 sequence reads: CASSMDNRGMNTEAFF. The CDR3 DNA is TGTGCCAGTAGTATGGATAACAGGGGAATGAACACTGAAGCTTTCTTT.

This clone was recorded once. V usage is TRBV18 and J usage is TRBJ2-7, with 9 nucleotides matching TRBD1. J gave up 5 bases and V 2 bases, and 10 bases lay outside the gene matches. This CDR3 spans 16 amino acids. From germline, CDR1 is KGHSH and CDR2 LQKENI. CDR3 sequence reads: CASSPTTGTGHHEQYF. CDR3 sequence (DNA): TGTGCCAGCTCACCAACAACCGGGACAGGGCATCACGAGCAGTACTTC.

The sample holds one count of this clone. This chain connects TRBV29-1 to TRBJ2-1; 12 bases are shared with TRBD2. The CDR3 is 15 residues long. The V gene end was trimmed by 6 bases and the J gene end by 9 bases; junction bases not matched to a gene: 12. In germline, CDR1 is SQVTM, CDR2 ANQGSEA. Here the CDR3 DNA reads TGCAGCGTCCCGGGCCCTAGCGGGGGGGCCAGTGAGCAGTTCTTC. Amino acids: CSVPGPSGGASEQFF.

The chain couples TRBV6-5 to TRBJ2-7; D might be TRBD1 or TRBD2, each matching 6 bases. Deletions cut 6 bases from V and 6 bases from J, with 12 bases between. CDR1 is MNHEY and CDR2 is SVGAGI in the germline V gene. This CDR3 region has 12 residues. The CDR3 here is CASRPRGGEQYF. For the CDR3, the DNA is TGTGCCAGCAGACCCAGGGGAGGCGAGCAGTACTTC.

The genes are TRBV6-6 and TRBJ1-4; TRBD1 might be the D (5 bases). Germline V gene data show CDR1 as MNHNY and CDR2 as SVGAGI (reference sequence). The CDR3 extends over 15 amino acids. Trimming removed 6 bases at V and 8 bases at J, with 19 bases between. The CDR3 region is CASRFSQGPGEKLFF. CDR3 sequence (DNA): TGTGCCAGCAGATTTTCTCAGGGACCGGGGGAAAAACTGTTTTTT.

V is TRBV27 and J is TRBJ1-2; perhaps TRBD1 as D (6 bases). Trimming removed 4 bases from V and 8 bases from J, with 17 bases in between. CDR3 length: 14 residues. CDR1 MNHEY and CDR2 SMNVEV come from the germline V gene (reference sequence). CDR3 sequence reads: CASSSDLGARGYTF. In DNA, the CDR3 is TGTGCCAGCAGTTCGGACCTGGGGGCGCGGGGCTACACCTTC.

The CDR3 DNA follows: TGTGCCAGCAGAATGAGCGGGACCTACGAGCAGTACTTC. It codes for CASRMSGTYEQYF. This chain joins TRBV6-5 and TRBJ2-7; 7 positions match TRBD2. After removal of 6 bases from V and 2 bases from J, the junction contained 4 bases not matched to a gene. CDR3 length: 13 residues. Germline V CDR1 and CDR2: MNHEY, SVGAGI.

V usage is TRBV3-1 (or the pseudogene TRBV3-2) and J usage is TRBJ2-5; 11 bases map to TRBD1. CDR3 length: 16 residues. V was clipped by 4 bases and J by 6 bases; unmatched bases: 10. The germline V gene encodes CDR1 LGHDT and CDR2 YNNKEL (reference sequence). In nucleotides, the CDR3 is TGTGCCAGCAGCCCGACCTCGGGACAGGGGGAAAAGACCCAGTACTTC. Translating gives CASSPTSGQGEKTQYF.

This clone was seen a few times. This chain uses TRBV6-5 with TRBJ2-1; TRBD2 matches at 10 bases. J gave up 8 bases and V 2 bases, and 9 bases lay outside the gene matches. Germline CDR1 and CDR2: MNHEY and SVGAGI. The CDR3 is 16 amino acids. CDR3 DNA sequence: TGTGCCAGCAGTTACGGGTCCCTAGCGGGGGATTATGAGCAGTTCTTC. Its protein is CASSYGSLAGDYEQFF.

The V gene is TRBV2, the J gene TRBJ2-3, with D perhaps TRBD1 or TRBD2 (7 bases each). The V and J ends lost 7 bases and 7 bases respectively, with 21 bases between them. The CDR3 sequence is 15 residues long. Germline V gives CDR1 SNHLY, CDR2 FYNNEI. This chain's CDR3 is CASTKGGGAGNTQYF. The CDR3, as DNA: TGTGCCAGCACCAAGGGAGGGGGCGCGGGAAATACGCAGTATTTT.

This chain links TRBV5-1 with TRBJ2-5; D possibly corresponds to TRBD1 (6 bases). The germline gives CDR1 SGHRS, CDR2 YFSETQ. V shed 3 bases and J shed 2 bases, with 17 bases lying between them. The CDR3 is 16 amino acids. Here the CDR3 reads CASSSGTIQLQETQYF. CDR3 coding DNA: TGCGCCAGCAGCTCAGGGACAATTCAACTTCAAGAGACCCAGTACTTC.

Within the sample, this clone is medium-sized. The chain links TRBV7-2 to TRBJ2-3; unclear D gene. The CDR3 loop spans 13 amino acids. V gave up 1 base and J gave up 4 bases, with 6 bases separating them. Germline V gene data show CDR1 as SGHTA and CDR2 as FQGNSA. CDR3 loop: CASSLVRADTQYF. The CDR3 bases are TGTGCCAGCAGCTTAGTACGCGCAGATACGCAGTATTTT.

This chain links TRBV7-9 with TRBJ1-3, with D tentatively TRBD1 (6 bases). Germline V gene data show CDR1 as SEHNR and CDR2 as FQNEAQ (reference sequence). This CDR3 comprises 14 residues. Trimming took off 10 bases at V and 0 bases at J, with 13 bases between the two ends. The CDR3 protein is CATDTGSSGNTIYF. The DNA of the CDR3 is TGTGCCACCGATACAGGGAGCTCTGGAAACACCATATATTTT. Using reference TRBV7-9 and TRBJ1-3 for the parts outside the CDR3, the full variable domain is DTGVSQNPRHKITKRGQNVTFRCDPISEHNRLYWYRQTLGQGPEFLTYFQNEAQLEKSRLLSDRFSAERPKGSFSTLEIQRTEQGDSAMYLCATDTGSSGNTIYFGEGSWLTVV.

The gene calls are TRBV18 and TRBJ1-1, with TRBD1 matching over 10 bases. V lost 0 bases to trimming and J lost 8 bases; unmatched junction nucleotides: 6. This CDR3 is built from 15 residues. The V gene's germline CDR1 is KGHSH and CDR2 LQKENI. DNA for the CDR3: TGTGCCAGCTCACCACCCGGGACAGGGGTAGGGGAAGCTTTCTTT. It translates to CASSPPGTGVGEAFF.

The chain couples TRBV25-1 to TRBJ1-2; no reliable D call. CDR3 size: 13 residues. The germline V gene encodes CDR1 MGHDK and CDR2 SYGVNS. V shed 4 bases and J shed 8 bases, with 14 bases lying between them. This CDR3 reads CASSATRPDGYTF. DNA for the CDR3: TGTGCCAGCAGTGCAACACGACCGGACGGCTACACCTTC.

The V and J genes are TRBV5-1 and TRBJ1-3; D ambiguous. V was pared by 0 bases and J by 3 bases, with 7 bases between. This CDR3 is 14 amino acids long. CDR1 SGHRS and CDR2 YFSETQ come from the germline V gene. The CDR3 spells CASSLAGRGNTIYF. The DNA of the CDR3 is TGCGCCAGCAGCTTGGCGGGTCGTGGAAACACCATATATTTT.

CDR3: CASSQSGQGRGYTF. CDR3 in DNA: TGCGCCAGCAGTCAATCGGGGCAGGGTCGTGGCTACACCTTC. J is TRBJ1-2 and V is TRBV23-1; maybe TRBD1 (5 bases). TRBV23-1 is reported as an ORF; its role is uncertain. The CDR3 contains 14 residues. V was trimmed by 0 bases and J by 7 bases, leaving 12 bases between them.

This chain connects TRBV23-1 to TRBJ2-1, with D maybe TRBD1 (5 bases). TRBV23-1 has ORF status, its function being uncertain. V lost 9 bases and J 7 bases, leaving 7 bases between the germline ends. The CDR3 runs 10 residues. This chain's CDR3 is CARKGNEQFF. CDR3 nucleotide sequence: TGCGCCAGGAAGGGGAATGAGCAGTTCTTC.

This rearrangement joins TRBV5-1 to TRBJ2-2; 12 nucleotides agree with TRBD2. The V gene's germline CDR1 is SGHRS and CDR2 YFSETQ. The CDR3 contains 17 residues. Trimming took 1 base from V and 1 from J; bases not matched to a gene: 2. The CDR3 DNA sequence: TGCGCCAGCAGCTTGCTAGCGGGGGGGCGGAACACCGGGGAGCTGTTTTTT. This sequence encodes CASSLLAGGRNTGELFF.

The chain combines TRBV7-6 with TRBJ1-2; 7 nucleotides line up with TRBD1. This CDR3 comprises 14 residues. Germline V CDR1 and CDR2: SGHVS, FNYEAQ. The V gene end was trimmed by 5 bases and the J gene end by 3 bases; junction bases not matched to a gene: 6. The CDR3 loop reads CASSPRDSYYGYTF. In nucleotides, the CDR3 is TGTGCCAGCAGCCCGCGGGACAGCTACTATGGCTACACCTTC.

This clone was found once. The genes are TRBV28 and TRBJ1-5, with 8 bases lining up with TRBD1. CDR3 length equals 14 residues. After removal of 2 bases from V and 7 bases from J, the junction contained 4 bases not matched to a gene. The germline gives CDR1 MDHEN, CDR2 SYDVKM. CDR3 sequence (DNA): TGTGCCAGCAGTTTACGACAGGGGCACCAGCCCCAGCATTTT. It specifies CASSLRQGHQPQHF.

The V and J genes are TRBV6-5 and TRBJ2-7; D ambiguous. V lost 7 bases, J lost 4 bases, and 11 bases lay in between. Germline assignment: CDR1 MNHEY and CDR2 SVGAGI. The CDR3 loop spans 12 amino acids. CDR3 in amino acids: CASTARFYEQYF. The DNA of the CDR3 is TGTGCCAGCACTGCCCGTTTTTACGAGCAGTACTTC.

The CDR3 sequence is CASSALSGTDTQYF. CDR3 in DNA: TGTGCCAGTAGTGCCCTGAGCGGCACAGATACGCAGTATTTT. V gene TRBV19 combines with J gene TRBJ2-3, with D uncertain. Germline values: CDR1 LNHDA, CDR2 SQIVND (reference sequence). The CDR3 is made up of 14 amino acids. The germline V and J ends were trimmed by 5 bases and 1 base, with 10 bases remaining between them.

The chain is built from TRBV19 and TRBJ1-4, with TRBD1 matching over 9 bases. Germline CDR1 LNHDA, CDR2 SQIVND (reference sequence). Trimming removed 7 bases from V and 7 bases from J; junction bases left unmatched: 7. The length of the CDR3 is 14 residues. In DNA, the CDR3 is TGTGCCAGTACTACAGGGGGCTGGAGTGAAAAACTGTTTTTT. Translating it yields CASTTGGWSEKLFF.

There are a few counts of this clone. The chain links TRBV4-1 to TRBJ1-1; TRBD1 is a possible D gene (6 bases). The CDR3 is made up of 13 amino acids. The ends were cut back, 4 bases at V and 7 bases at J, with 13 bases in the middle. From germline, CDR1 is MGHRA and CDR2 YSYEKL. The CDR3 DNA reads TGCGCCAGCAGCCTCACAGGGTTACGTGAAGCTTTCTTT. As protein: CASSLTGLREAFF.

There are a few counts of this clone. The chain joins TRBV28 to TRBJ1-5; D might be TRBD1 (5 bases). This CDR3 is built from 15 residues. Trimming removed 7 bases at V and 1 base at J, with 14 bases between. CDR1 is MDHEN and CDR2 is SYDVKM in the germline V gene. This chain's CDR3 is CASTWGTPSNQPQHF. The CDR3 DNA reads as TGTGCCAGCACCTGGGGCACACCGAGCAATCAGCCCCAGCATTTT. The full variable domain, in which reference TRBV28 and TRBJ1-5 provide the parts outside the CDR3, is DVKVTQSSRYLVKRTGEKVFLECVQDMDHENMFWYRQDPGLGLRLIYFSYDVKMKEKGDIPEGYSVSREKKERFSLILESASTNQTSMYLCASTWGTPSNQPQHFGDGTRLSIL.

This rearrangement joins TRBV28 to TRBJ1-2; possible D gene TRBD1, 5 bases. CDR3 size: 13 residues. Trimming took 5 bases from V and 5 from J, leaving 12 bases between them. Germline V gene sequence: CDR1 MDHEN, CDR2 SYDVKM. CDR3 coding DNA: TGTGCCAGCAGTCCCGGGACGGGATATGGCTACACCTTC. Translation: CASSPGTGYGYTF.

The CDR3 sequence is CASSLYEVAYEQYF. The CDR3 region has the DNA TGTGCCAGCAGCTTGTATGAAGTAGCCTACGAGCAGTACTTC. The rearrangement uses TRBV5-5 and TRBJ2-7; no firm D call. This CDR3 is built from 14 residues. V was pared by 1 base and J by 2 bases, with 10 bases between. Germline CDR1 SGHKS, CDR2 YYEKEE (reference sequence).

The V and J genes are TRBV27 and TRBJ2-1; 7 positions match TRBD1. The germline CDR1 and CDR2 sequences are MNHEY and SMNVEV (reference sequence). J lost 1 base, V lost 7 bases, and 4 bases had no gene match. The CDR3 is 14 amino acids. CDR3 residues: CASTRTGSYNEQFF. In nucleotides, the CDR3 is TGTGCCAGCACCCGGACAGGATCCTACAATGAGCAGTTCTTC.

The rearrangement uses TRBV6-1 and TRBJ1-1, with a tentative D call TRBD1 (6 bases). The CDR3 totals 15 residues. The germline V gene encodes CDR1 MNHNS and CDR2 SASEGT. V lost 2 bases to trimming and J lost 4 bases, with 14 bases between them. CDR3 amino acids: CASSENWGASTEAFF. DNA of the CDR3: TGTGCCAGCAGTGAAAATTGGGGGGCAAGCACTGAAGCTTTCTTT.

The chain combines TRBV28 with TRBJ2-2; no clear D. Trimming removed 6 bases from V and 4 bases from J, with 12 bases in between. This CDR3 spans 14 amino acids. CDR1 is MDHEN and CDR2 is SYDVKM in the germline V gene. CDR3 sequence: CASRKVVGTGELFF. CDR3 nucleotides: TGTGCCAGCAGGAAGGTCGTTGGCACCGGGGAGCTGTTTTTT.

The chain recombines TRBV15 with TRBJ2-5; D uncertain. V lost 4 bases to trimming and J lost 5 bases, with 11 bases between them. This CDR3 is built from 13 residues. CDR1 and CDR2 from the germline V gene are LNHNV and YYDKDF (reference sequence). The chain's CDR3 is CATSKRGPETQYF. CDR3 nucleotides: TGTGCCACCAGCAAACGTGGTCCGGAGACCCAGTACTTC.